This T cell receptor beta chain was found in a study of CD8+CD57+ T cells in acquired aplastic anemia. Study information: Sorted cells (CD4+ and CD8+) yielded DNA amounts that averaged around 3.1 ug.

As for this clonotype: Its target is unknown.

General study findings and limits: About 27 shared CD8+ CDR3s appeared highly expressed within patients' immunodominant clones.

Deletions cut 0 bases from V and 9 bases from J, with 12 bases between. The CDR3 is 13 amino acids. Germline CDR1 reads SGHRS; CDR2 reads YFSETQ. The use of genomic DNA as template underpinned the TCR beta VDJ and CDR3 profiling. TCRdb ran MiXCR on the reads and lists one entry per CDR3 protein. The sample has hundreds of thousands of distinct CDR3 sequences, 60% to 80% seen once. The chain couples TRBV5-1 to TRBJ1-1; D unclear. The sequence came from a human donor in good health, serving as a control. Sequenced: sorted CD4+, CD8+, or CD8+CD57+ T cells (not recorded which) from PBMCs. CDR3 in amino acids: CASSLEGGDKAFF. As DNA, the CDR3 is TGCGCCAGCAGCTTGGAGGGCGGTGATAAAGCTTTCTTT.